The rows below give T cell receptor beta chains drawn from one sample of a study of blood T cell repertoires in COVID-19. The repertoire was sequenced with immunoSEQ multiplex PCR; TCRdb's copy has only in-frame clones and lacks some. Counted here are 45,000 to 50,000 clones, roughly 87% occurring once; the ten biggest clones make up around 7.4%. The sample consisted of peripheral blood. Every receptor here comes from a man aged 55 to 70 with active COVID-19. Both conserved end residues are part of each CDR3. Where a row states a size, it is once, few, many or the class of an expanded clone; other rows omit it.

>-|TRBV12-3/TRBV12-4|TRBJ1-1
CASSLLMNTEAFF
>-|TRBV7-2|TRBJ2-2
CASSTQTGGPGELFF
>-|TRBV7-3|TRBJ2-2
CASSSGLAATGELFF
>once|TRBV5-1|TRBJ2-2
CASSLPHSGELFF
>few|TRBV20-1|TRBJ2-4
CSARPALIQYF
>-|TRBV24-1|TRBJ1-4
CATSDFCRDRSNEKLFF
>-|TRBV9|TRBJ2-5
CASSVAGEGRETQYF
>-|TRBV7-3|TRBJ2-2
CASSQLAGGLGGELFF
>few|TRBV11-2|TRBJ2-7
CASSLSGQGTYSYEQYF
>-|TRBV5-6|TRBJ2-7
CASSLGQGNEQYF
>-|TRBV19|TRBJ2-1
CASSESGVAEEQFF
>-|TRBV7-6|TRBJ2-5
CASSWTLSGGTQYF
>-|TRBV7-6|TRBJ2-1
CASSLGVVNEQFF
>-|TRBV5-8|TRBJ2-1
CASSLNRGRYNEQFF
>-|TRBV7-2|TRBJ2-1
CASSPGGAGVYNEQFF
>-|TRBV6-4|TRBJ1-6
CASSRDRLGNSPLHF
>-|TRBV20-1|TRBJ2-7
CSARELYEQYF
>few|TRBV27|TRBJ1-2
CASSLGQSYGYTF
>few|TRBV9|TRBJ2-1
CASSVAGASYNEQFF
>-|TRBV7-2|TRBJ2-5
CASSFGLWRGGETQYF
>-|TRBV18|TRBJ2-7
CASSPPGTSSHEQYF
>-|TRBV9|TRBJ2-2
CASSGQGAVGELFF
>-|TRBV30|TRBJ2-6
CAWSSLSGANVLTF
>once|TRBV5-1|TRBJ1-2
CASSLDDRGYGYTF
>-|TRBV7-2|TRBJ2-1
CASSPQGATEQFF